The clone carrying this TCR beta chain was seen only a few times. Its antigen is as yet unknown. Germline V gives CDR1 MNHEY, CDR2 SMNVEV (reference sequence). The V gene end was trimmed by 2 bases and the J gene end by 4 bases; junction bases not matched to a gene: 14. The CDR3 runs to 17 residues. The data were obtained in a study of T cells in Graves' hyperthyroidism and ophthalmopathy. Study results and caveats: The model identified upcoming ophthalmopathy a median about 7.1 months ahead of onset. Researchers found most expanded thyroid clonotypes above 0.001 in blood as well.

RNA transcripts provided the source from which TCR beta CDR3 regions were amplified. When the TCR CDR3 underwent first-round RT-PCR, the HTBI primer set was used. TCRdb called the multiplex PCR reads again in MiXCR, with one record for every CDR3 protein. The sample has roughly 720,000 distinct CDR3 sequences; around 16% are singletons. The chain uses TRBV27 and TRBJ2-7, with 7 bases identical to TRBD2. Input material: blood. The clonotype was recovered from a man aged 45-65 years with Graves' hyperthyroidism. The CDR3 DNA reads TGTGCCAGCAGTTTAAACCCCCTAGCGGCCCTCGGTTACGAGCAGTACTTC. The encoded protein is CASSLNPLAALGYEQYF.